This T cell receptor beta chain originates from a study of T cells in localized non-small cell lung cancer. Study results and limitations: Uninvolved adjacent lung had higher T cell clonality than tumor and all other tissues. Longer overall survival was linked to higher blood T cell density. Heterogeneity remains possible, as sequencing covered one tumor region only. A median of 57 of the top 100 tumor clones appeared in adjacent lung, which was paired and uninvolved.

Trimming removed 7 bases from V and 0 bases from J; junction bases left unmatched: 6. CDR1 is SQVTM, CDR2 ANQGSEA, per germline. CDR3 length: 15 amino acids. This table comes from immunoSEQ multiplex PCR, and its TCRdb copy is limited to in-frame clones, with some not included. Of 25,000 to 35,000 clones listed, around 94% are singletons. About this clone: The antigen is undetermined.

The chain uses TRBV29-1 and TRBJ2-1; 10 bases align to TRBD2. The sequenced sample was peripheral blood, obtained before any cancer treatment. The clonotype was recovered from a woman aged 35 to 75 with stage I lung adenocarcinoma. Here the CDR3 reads CSAKTSGLSYNEQFF. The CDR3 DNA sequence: TGCAGCGCCAAGACTAGCGGGCTCTCCTACAATGAGCAGTTCTTC.